This TCR beta chain stems from a study of blood T cell repertoires in COVID-19. The overall study: The origin of the acute and convalescent COVID-19 samples was the United States, Italy and Spain. PBMCs, B-cell-depleted T cells, or T cells provided the cDNA or gDNA that made up the material.

CDR1 and CDR2 (germline): LNHNV, YYDKDF (reference sequence). V dropped 1 base and J dropped 7 bases, with 8 bases sitting between them. This CDR3 spans 13 amino acids. In the study's own analysis: Counts of nucleated cells, estimated from reference gene primer amplification, were obtained. Only in-frame clones appear in the TCRdb table, and some are missing; sequencing was by immunoSEQ multiplex PCR. V and J calls plus clone size are reproduced from that table; the DNA served to infer D and trimming. Found here are around 100,000 clones, about nine tenths of them singletons; the top ten hold about 1.9%.

The origin of this receptor is a man aged 50-59 years with active COVID-19. The gene calls are TRBV15 and TRBJ2-1, with D maybe TRBD2 (5 bases). The sample was peripheral blood. The DNA of the CDR3 is TGTGCCACCAGCAGAGGTCTAGCTAATGAGCAGTTCTTC. Residues: CATSRGLANEQFF.